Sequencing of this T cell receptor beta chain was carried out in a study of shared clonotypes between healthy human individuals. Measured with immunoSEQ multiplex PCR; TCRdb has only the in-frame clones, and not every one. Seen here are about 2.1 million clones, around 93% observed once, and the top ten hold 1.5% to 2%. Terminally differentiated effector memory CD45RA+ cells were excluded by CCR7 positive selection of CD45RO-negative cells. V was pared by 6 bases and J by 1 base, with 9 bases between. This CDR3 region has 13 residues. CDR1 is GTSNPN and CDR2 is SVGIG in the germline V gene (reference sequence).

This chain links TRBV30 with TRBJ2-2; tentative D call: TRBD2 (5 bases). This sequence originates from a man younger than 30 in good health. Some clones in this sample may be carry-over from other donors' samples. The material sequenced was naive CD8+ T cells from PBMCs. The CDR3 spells CACASGNTGELFF. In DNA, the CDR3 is TGTGCCTGTGCGAGCGGGAACACCGGGGAGCTGTTTTTT. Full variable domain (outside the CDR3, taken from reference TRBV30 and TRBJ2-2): SQTIHQWPATLVQPVGSPLSLECTVEGTSNPNLYWYRQAAGRGLQLLFYSVGIGQISSEVPQNLSASRPQDRQFILSSKKLLLSDSGFYLCACASGNTGELFFGEGSRLTVL.